The entry below gives a single T cell receptor beta chain sequence along with its context. Some clones are missing from TCRdb's copy, which holds only in-frame ones; the method was immunoSEQ multiplex PCR. The sample has roughly 40,000 clones, 94% seen once. The sample is drawn from a study of T cell changes during pregnancy in multiple sclerosis. CDR1 MNHEY and CDR2 SMNVEV come from the germline V gene (reference sequence). There are 15 residues in the CDR3. Trimming took 3 bases from V and 5 from J; bases not matched to a gene: 9. The chain links TRBV27 to TRBJ2-7, with TRBD2 identical over 8 bases. The sequenced sample was peripheral blood, obtained in the third trimester of pregnancy. The sequence derives from a female donor with multiple sclerosis, enrolled in a pregnancy study. For the CDR3, the DNA is TGTGCCAGCAGTTTGGAGGTAGCGGGAAACGACGAGCAGTACTTC. Amino acid sequence: CASSLEVAGNDEQYF.